This TCR beta chain appears in the sequencing data of a study of T cells in Graves' hyperthyroidism and ophthalmopathy. Points from the study as a whole: Patients with ophthalmopathy were separated from those with stable hyperthyroidism by a 13 V-J model.

The CDR3 regions of TCR beta were amplified from RNA transcripts. An initial round of RT-PCR targeting the TCR CDR3 relied on the HTBI primer set. TCRdb itself ran the multiplex PCR reads through MiXCR, one entry per CDR3 protein. The data contain 300,000 to 500,000 distinct CDR3 sequences, roughly an eighth of them seen just once; the ten biggest clones take up 25% to 30%. The CDR3 covers 16 residues. Germline values: CDR1 SQVTM, CDR2 ANQGSEA. The germline V and J ends were trimmed by 5 bases and 3 bases, with 22 bases remaining between them. It was uncontrolled infection, other autoimmune disease, pregnancy or lactation that excluded patients. Cells are PBMCs isolated from about 10 ml of fresh blood. About this clonotype itself: Its antigen is not known.

This TCR came from a man aged 50 to 59 with Graves' ophthalmopathy. Sequencing input: blood. The chain links TRBV29-1 to TRBJ1-1, with a tentative D call TRBD1 (6 bases). The CDR3 nucleotides read TGCAGCGTTCCTTCCTTCCGCAGGGGTGGGGACACTGAAGCTTTCTTT. The encoded protein is CSVPSFRRGGDTEAFF.